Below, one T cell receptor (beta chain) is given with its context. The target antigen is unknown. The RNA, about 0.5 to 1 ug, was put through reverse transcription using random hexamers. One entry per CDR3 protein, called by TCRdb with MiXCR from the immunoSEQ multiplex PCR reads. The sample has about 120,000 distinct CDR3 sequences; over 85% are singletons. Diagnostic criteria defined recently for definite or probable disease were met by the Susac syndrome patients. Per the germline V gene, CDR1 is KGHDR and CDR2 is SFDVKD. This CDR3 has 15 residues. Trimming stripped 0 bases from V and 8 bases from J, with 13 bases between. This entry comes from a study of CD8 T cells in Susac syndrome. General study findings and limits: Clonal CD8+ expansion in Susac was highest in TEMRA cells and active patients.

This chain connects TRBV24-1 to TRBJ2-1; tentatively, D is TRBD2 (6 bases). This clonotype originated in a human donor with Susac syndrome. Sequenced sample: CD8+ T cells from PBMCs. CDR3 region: CATSDLQRDSHEQFF. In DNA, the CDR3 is TGTGCCACCAGTGATTTGCAACGGGACTCTCATGAGCAGTTCTTC.